This T cell receptor beta chain was sequenced during a study of Graves' ophthalmopathy and Graves' hyperthyroidism. Overall study results and limits: Ophthalmopathy progression predictions by the model showed roughly 77% specificity and 70.59% sensitivity. In blood appeared most of the expanded thyroid clonotypes whose frequency exceeded 0.001.

V shed 6 bases, J shed 4 bases, and the junction held 11 bases outside the gene matches. The CDR3 has 15 residues. CDR1 is LNHDA and CDR2 is SQIVND in the germline V gene (reference sequence). Enrolled hyperthyroidism patients had a new diagnosis, a duration under 2 months, and an age of 18 to 65. The diagnosis combined clinical symptoms, thyroxine, TRAb, thyroid ultrasound and orbital computed tomography scans. CDR3 regions of TCR beta were amplified from RNA transcripts. RT-PCR with HTBI primers came first, then second-round multiplex PCR. TCRdb re-derived calls from the multiplex PCR reads in MiXCR, one entry per CDR3 protein. This table holds 900,000 to 1,200,000 distinct CDR3 sequences, about 38% found once. This clonotype was detected ten times or more. Its antigen is not identified.

Sequenced material: peripheral blood or thyroid tissue (not recorded which). The chain has TRBV19 and TRBJ1-1; 7 positions agree with TRBD1. The sequence was collected from an adult man with Graves' hyperthyroidism. The CDR3 spells CASSPKAGQFTEAFF. CDR3 nucleotides: TGTGCCAGTAGCCCGAAGGCGGGACAGTTCACTGAAGCTTTCTTT.